Listed here are 7 T cell receptor beta chains from one sample, sequenced in a study of OX40 agonist ivuxolimab in advanced cancers. The method was immunoSEQ multiplex PCR; TCRdb's version includes in-frame clones alone and lacks a portion of them. Among 100,000 or so clones listed, approximately 91% were seen once. Sequenced material: CD4+ or CD8+ T cells sorted from blood, taken in a trial of the OX40 agonist ivuxolimab. These receptors all come from an adult with an advanced solid tumor such as melanoma, head and neck, liver or kidney cancer.

The chain couples TRBV7-2 to TRBJ2-3; D call uncertain. This CDR3 spans 15 amino acids. Trimming removed 3 bases from V and 1 base from J, with 11 bases in between. Germline lookup yields CDR1 SGHTA and CDR2 FQGNSA. For the CDR3, the DNA is TGTGCCAGCAGCTTGATGCCAACTGGCACAGATACGCAGTATTTT. Translation: CASSLMPTGTDTQYF.

The CDR3 sequence is CASSQGLAGGGELFF. The CDR3 region has the DNA TGTGCCAGCAGTCAGGGACTAGCGGGAGGAGGGGAGCTGTTTTTT. V gene TRBV25-1 combines with J gene TRBJ2-2; TRBD2 matches at 15 bases. V shed 5 bases and J 8 bases; nucleotides not matched to a gene: 3. Germline-derived CDR1 and CDR2 are MGHDK and SYGVNS. CDR3 length: 15 amino acids.

This chain links TRBV28 with TRBJ2-4; TRBD2 agrees at 13 bases. The trim removed 8 bases at V and 0 bases at J, leaving 10 bases unmatched. The CDR3 length is 18 residues. The germline gives CDR1 MDHEN, CDR2 SYDVKM. CDR3 protein: CASAPGLAGRRAKNIQYF. The DNA of the CDR3 is TGTGCCAGCGCCCCGGGACTAGCGGGGAGGCGAGCCAAAAACATTCAGTACTTC.

This clone appeared once. CDR3 nucleotides: TGTGCCAGCAGTACCCGGACTAGCTTCAATGAGCAGTTCTTC. Encoded protein: CASSTRTSFNEQFF. The gene calls are TRBV6-6 and TRBJ2-1, with 8 bases aligning to TRBD2. Unmatched junction bases numbered 6, after V lost 5 bases and J lost 6 bases. The CDR3 spans 14 residues. CDR1 is MNHNY and CDR2 is SVGAGI in the germline V gene (reference sequence).

J is TRBJ2-1 and V is TRBV5-8; TRBD1 aligns across 7 bases. The CDR3 has 18 residues. Germline CDR1 and CDR2: SGHTS and YDEGEE. The junction had 14 bases not matched to a gene; V was cut back by 0 bases and J by 5 bases. Here the CDR3 DNA reads TGTGCCAGCAGCTTGGGTAACAGGGTCAGGGGGACCGACAATGAGCAGTTCTTC. This encodes CASSLGNRVRGTDNEQFF.

This chain uses TRBV7-9 with TRBJ2-7, with 13 bases lining up with TRBD2. The CDR3 consists of 16 residues. Germline lookup yields CDR1 SEHNR and CDR2 FQNEAQ (reference sequence). The V segment lost 5 bases and the J segment 4 bases; nucleotides outside the gene matches: 8. This CDR3 reads CASSARLAGGLYEQYF. CDR3 sequence (DNA): TGTGCCAGCAGCGCGAGACTAGCGGGGGGCTTATACGAGCAGTACTTC. Supplemented by reference TRBV7-9 and TRBJ2-7, the full variable domain reads DTGVSQNPRHKITKRGQNVTFRCDPISEHNRLYWYRQTLGQGPEFLTYFQNEAQLEKSRLLSDRFSAERPKGSFSTLEIQRTEQGDSAMYLCASSARLAGGLYEQYFGPGTRLTVT.

The chain couples TRBV21-1 to TRBJ2-2; the D call of TRBD2 is as the table states it, not checked on the DNA. TRBV21-1 is a known pseudogene. CDR3 length: 15 residues. The CDR3 is CASSGRGNPTGELFF. Written as DNA, the CDR3 is TGTGCCAGCAGCGGGCGCGGGAACCCCACCGGGGAGCTGTTTTTT.